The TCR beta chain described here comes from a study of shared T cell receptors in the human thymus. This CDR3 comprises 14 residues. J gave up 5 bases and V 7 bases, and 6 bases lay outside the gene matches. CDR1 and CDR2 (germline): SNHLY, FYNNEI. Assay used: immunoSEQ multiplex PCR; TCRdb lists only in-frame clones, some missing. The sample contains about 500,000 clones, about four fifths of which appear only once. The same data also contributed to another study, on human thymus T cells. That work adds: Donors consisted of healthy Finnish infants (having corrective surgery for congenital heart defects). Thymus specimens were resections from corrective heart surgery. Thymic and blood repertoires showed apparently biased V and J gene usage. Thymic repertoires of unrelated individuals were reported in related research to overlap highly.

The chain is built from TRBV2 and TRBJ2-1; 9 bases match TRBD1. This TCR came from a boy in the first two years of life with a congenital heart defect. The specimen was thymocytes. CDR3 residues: CASTGDREDNEQFF. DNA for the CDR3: TGTGCCAGCACTGGGGACAGGGAGGACAATGAGCAGTTCTTC.